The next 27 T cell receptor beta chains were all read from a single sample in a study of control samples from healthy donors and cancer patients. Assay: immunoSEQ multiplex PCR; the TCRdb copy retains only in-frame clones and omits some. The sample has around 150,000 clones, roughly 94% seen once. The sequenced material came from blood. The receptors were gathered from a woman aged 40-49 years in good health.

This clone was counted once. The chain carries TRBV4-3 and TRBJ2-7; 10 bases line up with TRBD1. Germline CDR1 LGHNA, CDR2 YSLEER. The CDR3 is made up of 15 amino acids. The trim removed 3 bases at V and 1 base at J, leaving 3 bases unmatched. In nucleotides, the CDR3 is TGCGCCAGCAGCCATAGGACAGGGGGATCCTACGAGCAGTACTTC. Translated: CASSHRTGGSYEQYF.

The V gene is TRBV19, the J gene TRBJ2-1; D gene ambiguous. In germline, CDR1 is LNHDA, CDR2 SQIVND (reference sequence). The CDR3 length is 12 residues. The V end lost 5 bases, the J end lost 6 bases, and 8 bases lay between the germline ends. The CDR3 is CASSLPGNEQFF. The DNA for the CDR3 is TGTGCCAGTAGTCTCCCCGGCAATGAGCAGTTCTTC.

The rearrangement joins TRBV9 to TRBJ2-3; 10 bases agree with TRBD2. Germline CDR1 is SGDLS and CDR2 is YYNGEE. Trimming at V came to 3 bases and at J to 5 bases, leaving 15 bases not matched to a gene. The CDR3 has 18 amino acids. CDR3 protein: CASSGALTLSGRGDTQYF. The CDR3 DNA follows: TGTGCCAGCAGCGGAGCCCTCACCTTAAGCGGGAGGGGAGATACGCAGTATTTT. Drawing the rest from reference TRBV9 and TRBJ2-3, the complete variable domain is DSGVTQTPKHLITATGQRVTLRCSPRSGDLSVYWYQQSLDQGLQFLIQYYNGEERAKGNILERFSAQQFPDLHSELNLSSLELGDSALYFCASSGALTLSGRGDTQYFGPGTRLTVL.

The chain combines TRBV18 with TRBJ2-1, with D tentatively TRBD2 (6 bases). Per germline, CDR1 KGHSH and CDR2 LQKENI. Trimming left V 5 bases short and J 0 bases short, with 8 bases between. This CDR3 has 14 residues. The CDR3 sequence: CASSTGSSYNEQFF. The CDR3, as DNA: TGTGCCAGCTCAACCGGGAGCTCCTACAATGAGCAGTTCTTC.

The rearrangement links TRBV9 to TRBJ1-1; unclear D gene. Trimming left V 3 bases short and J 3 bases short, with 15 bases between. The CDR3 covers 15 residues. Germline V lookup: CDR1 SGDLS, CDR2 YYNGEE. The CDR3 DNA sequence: TGTGCCAGCAGCGCCGAAATCACTCTAGACACTGAAGCTTTCTTT. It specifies CASSAEITLDTEAFF. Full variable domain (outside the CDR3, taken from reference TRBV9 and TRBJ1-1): DSGVTQTPKHLITATGQRVTLRCSPRSGDLSVYWYQQSLDQGLQFLIQYYNGEERAKGNILERFSAQQFPDLHSELNLSSLELGDSALYFCASSAEITLDTEAFFGQGTRLTVV.

CDR3 region: CASSQDPRTNEKLFF. In nucleotides, the CDR3 is TGTGCCAGCAGCCAAGACCCGAGAACTAATGAAAAACTGTTTTTT. This chain joins TRBV4-2 and TRBJ1-4; no reliable D call. V was shortened by 0 bases and J by 1 base, with 6 bases between the two germline ends. Germline V gene data show CDR1 as LGHNA and CDR2 as YNFKEQ. The CDR3 has 15 amino acids.

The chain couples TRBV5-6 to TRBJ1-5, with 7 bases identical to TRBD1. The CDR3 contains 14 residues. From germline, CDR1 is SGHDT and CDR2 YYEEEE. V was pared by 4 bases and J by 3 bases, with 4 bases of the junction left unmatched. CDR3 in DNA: TGTGCCAGCAGCCTGGACAGGTACAATCAGCCCCAGCATTTT. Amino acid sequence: CASSLDRYNQPQHF.

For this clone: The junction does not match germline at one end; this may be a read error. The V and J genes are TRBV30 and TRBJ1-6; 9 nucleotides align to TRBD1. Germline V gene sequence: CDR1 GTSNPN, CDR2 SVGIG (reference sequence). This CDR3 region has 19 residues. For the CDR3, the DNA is TGTGCCTGGAGCGAATACGGGACAGGGTGGGGGCTAAGTAATTTACCCCTCCACTTT. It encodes CAWSEYGTGWGLSNLPLHF.

The CDR3 reads CAWRKDRIYGYTF. In DNA, the CDR3 is TGTGCCTGGAGGAAGGACCGGATCTATGGCTACACCTTC. This chain connects TRBV30 to TRBJ1-2, with unresolved D. The CDR3 sequence is 13 residues long. Germline V gene data show CDR1 as GTSNPN and CDR2 as SVGIG (reference sequence). V lost 3 bases to trimming and J lost 4 bases, with 12 bases between them.

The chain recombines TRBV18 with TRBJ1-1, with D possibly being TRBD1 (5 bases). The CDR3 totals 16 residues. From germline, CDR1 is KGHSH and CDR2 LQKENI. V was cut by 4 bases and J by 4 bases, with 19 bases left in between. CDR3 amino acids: CASSLRTLNSGTEAFF. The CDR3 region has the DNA TGTGCCAGCTCACTCAGGACACTGAATAGTGGCACTGAAGCTTTCTTT.

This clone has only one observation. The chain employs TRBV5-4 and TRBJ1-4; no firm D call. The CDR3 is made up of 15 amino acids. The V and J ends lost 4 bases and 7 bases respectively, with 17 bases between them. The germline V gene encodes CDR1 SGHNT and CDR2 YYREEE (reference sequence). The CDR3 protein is CASSQEDGEGEKLFF. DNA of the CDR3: TGTGCCAGCAGCCAGGAAGATGGTGAGGGTGAAAAACTGTTTTTT.

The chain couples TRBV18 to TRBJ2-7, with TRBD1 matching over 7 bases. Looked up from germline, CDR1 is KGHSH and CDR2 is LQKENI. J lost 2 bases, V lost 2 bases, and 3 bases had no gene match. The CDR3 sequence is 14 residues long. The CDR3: CASSPNRGTYEQYF. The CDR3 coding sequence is TGTGCCAGCTCACCAAACAGGGGCACCTACGAGCAGTACTTC.

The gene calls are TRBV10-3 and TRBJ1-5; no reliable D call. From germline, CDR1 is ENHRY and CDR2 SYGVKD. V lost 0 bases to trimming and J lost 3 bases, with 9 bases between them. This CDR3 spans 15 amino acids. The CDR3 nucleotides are TGTGCCATCAGTGAGTCTGCACAGCCCAATCAGCCCCAGCATTTT. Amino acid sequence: CAISESAQPNQPQHF.

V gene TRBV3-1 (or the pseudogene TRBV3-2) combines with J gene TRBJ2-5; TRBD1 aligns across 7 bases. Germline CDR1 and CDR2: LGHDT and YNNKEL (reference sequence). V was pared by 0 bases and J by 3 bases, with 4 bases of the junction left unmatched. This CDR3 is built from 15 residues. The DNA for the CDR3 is TGTGCCAGCAGCCAAGAAGAGGACAGGAAAGAGACCCAGTACTTC. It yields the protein CASSQEEDRKETQYF.

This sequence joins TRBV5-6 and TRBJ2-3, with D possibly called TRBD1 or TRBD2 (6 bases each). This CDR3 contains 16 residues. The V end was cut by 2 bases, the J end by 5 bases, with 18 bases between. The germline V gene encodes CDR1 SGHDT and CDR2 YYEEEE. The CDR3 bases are TGTGCCAGCAGCTTCGTGGGGGGCGAATTCATAGATACGCAGTATTTT. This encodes CASSFVGGEFIDTQYF.

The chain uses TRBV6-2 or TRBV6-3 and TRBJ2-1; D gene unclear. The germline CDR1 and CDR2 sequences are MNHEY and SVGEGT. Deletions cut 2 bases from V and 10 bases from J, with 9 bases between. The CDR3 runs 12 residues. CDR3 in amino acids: CASSYRLGEQFF. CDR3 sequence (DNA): TGTGCCAGCAGTTACCGCCTCGGGGAGCAGTTCTTC.

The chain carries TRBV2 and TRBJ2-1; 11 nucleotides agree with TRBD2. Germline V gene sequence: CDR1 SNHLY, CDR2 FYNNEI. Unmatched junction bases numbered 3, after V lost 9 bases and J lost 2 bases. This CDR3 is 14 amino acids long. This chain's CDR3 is CASRLAGTYNEQFF. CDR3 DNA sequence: TGTGCCAGTCGACTAGCGGGGACCTACAATGAGCAGTTCTTC.

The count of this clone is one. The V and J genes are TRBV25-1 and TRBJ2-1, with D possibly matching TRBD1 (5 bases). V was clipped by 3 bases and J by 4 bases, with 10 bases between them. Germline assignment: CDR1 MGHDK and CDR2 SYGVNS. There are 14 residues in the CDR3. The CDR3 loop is CASSDPQGYNEQFF. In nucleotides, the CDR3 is TGTGCCAGCAGTGATCCGCAGGGATACAATGAGCAGTTCTTC.

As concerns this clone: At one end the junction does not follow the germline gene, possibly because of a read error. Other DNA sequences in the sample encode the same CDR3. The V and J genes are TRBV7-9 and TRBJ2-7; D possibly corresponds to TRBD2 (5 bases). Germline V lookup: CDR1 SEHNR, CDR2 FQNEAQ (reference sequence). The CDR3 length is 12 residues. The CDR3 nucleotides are TGCGCCAGCGGATCAACTCCATACGAGCAGTACTTC. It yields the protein CASGSTPYEQYF.

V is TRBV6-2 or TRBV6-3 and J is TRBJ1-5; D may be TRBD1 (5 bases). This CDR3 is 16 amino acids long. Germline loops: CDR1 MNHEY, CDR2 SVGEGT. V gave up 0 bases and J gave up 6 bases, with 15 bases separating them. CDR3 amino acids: CASSYSGRAPVQPQHF. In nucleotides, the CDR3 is TGTGCCAGCAGTTACTCCGGCAGGGCCCCGGTTCAGCCCCAGCATTTT.

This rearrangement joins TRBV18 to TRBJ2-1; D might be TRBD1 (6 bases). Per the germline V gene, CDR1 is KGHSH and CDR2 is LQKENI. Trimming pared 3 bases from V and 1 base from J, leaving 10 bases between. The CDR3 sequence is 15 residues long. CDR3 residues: CASSPLGQSYNEQFF. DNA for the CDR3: TGTGCCAGCTCACCCCTCGGACAGTCCTACAATGAGCAGTTCTTC. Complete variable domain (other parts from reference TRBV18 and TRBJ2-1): NAGVMQNPRHLVRRRGQEARLRCSPMKGHSHVYWYRQLPEEGLKFMVYLQKENIIDESGMPKERFSAEFPKEGPSILRIQQVVRGDSAAYFCASSPLGQSYNEQFFGPGTRLTVL.

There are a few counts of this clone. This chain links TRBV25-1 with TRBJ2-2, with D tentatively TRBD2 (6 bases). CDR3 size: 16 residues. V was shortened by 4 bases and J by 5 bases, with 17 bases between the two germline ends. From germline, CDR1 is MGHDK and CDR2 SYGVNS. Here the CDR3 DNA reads TGTGCCAGCAGTGGTTCCGGGGGAGGAAGGACCGGGGAGCTGTTTTTT. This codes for CASSGSGGGRTGELFF. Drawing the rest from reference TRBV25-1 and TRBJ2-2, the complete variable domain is EADIYQTPRYLVIGTGKKITLECSQTMGHDKMYWYQQDPGMELHLIHYSYGVNSTEKGDLSSESTVSRIRTEHFPLTLESARPSHTSQYLCASSGSGGGRTGELFFGEGSRLTVL.

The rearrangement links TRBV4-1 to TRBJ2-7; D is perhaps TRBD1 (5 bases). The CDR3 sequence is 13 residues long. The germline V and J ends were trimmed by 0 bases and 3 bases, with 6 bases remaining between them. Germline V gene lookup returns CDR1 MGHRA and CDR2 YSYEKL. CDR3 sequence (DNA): TGCGCCAGCAGCCAAGAAAGGGGCTACGAGCAGTACTTC. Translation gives CASSQERGYEQYF.

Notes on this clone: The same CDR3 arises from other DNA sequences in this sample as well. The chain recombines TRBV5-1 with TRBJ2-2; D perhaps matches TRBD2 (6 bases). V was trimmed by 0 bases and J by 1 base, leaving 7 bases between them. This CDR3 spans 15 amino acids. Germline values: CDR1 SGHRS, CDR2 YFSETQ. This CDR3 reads CASSLAGGNTGELFF. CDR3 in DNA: TGCGCCAGCAGCTTGGCCGGGGGGAACACCGGGGAGCTGTTTTTT.

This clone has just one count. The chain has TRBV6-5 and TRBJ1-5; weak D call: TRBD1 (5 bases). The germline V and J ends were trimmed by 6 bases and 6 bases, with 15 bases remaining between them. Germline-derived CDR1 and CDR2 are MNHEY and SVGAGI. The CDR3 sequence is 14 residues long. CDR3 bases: TGTGCCAGCAGGCCATCAGGGATGGGTCAGCCCCAGCATTTT. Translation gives CASRPSGMGQPQHF.

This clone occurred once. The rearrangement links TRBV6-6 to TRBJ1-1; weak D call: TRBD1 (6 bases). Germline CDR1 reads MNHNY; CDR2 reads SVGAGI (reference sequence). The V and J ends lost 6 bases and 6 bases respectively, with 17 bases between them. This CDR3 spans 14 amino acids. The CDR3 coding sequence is TGTGCCAGCAGCACCAACAGGGATCGCGCTGAAGCTTTCTTT. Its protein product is CASSTNRDRAEAFF.

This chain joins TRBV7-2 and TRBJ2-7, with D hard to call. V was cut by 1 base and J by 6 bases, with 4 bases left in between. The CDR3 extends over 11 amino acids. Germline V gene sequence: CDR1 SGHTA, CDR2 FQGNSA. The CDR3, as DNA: TGTGCCAGCAGCTTAGTATTCGAGCAGTACTTC. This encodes CASSLVFEQYF.